Each of the 8 T cell receptor beta chains below was sequenced from the same sample in a study of T cells in localized non-small cell lung cancer. This table comes from immunoSEQ multiplex PCR, and its TCRdb copy is limited to in-frame clones, with some not included. This table has roughly 30,000 clones, around 90% appearing once. This sample comprised peripheral blood, obtained before any cancer treatment. The receptors originated from a female donor aged 60 or older with stage I lung adenocarcinoma.

The chain uses TRBV6-5 and TRBJ1-2; D remains ambiguous. Germline CDR1 MNHEY, CDR2 SVGAGI. Trimming took off 0 bases at V and 2 bases at J, with 4 bases between the two ends. The CDR3 sequence is 13 residues long. Here the CDR3 reads CASSYSGNYGYTF. CDR3 in DNA: TGTGCCAGCAGTTACTCGGGGAACTATGGCTACACCTTC.

This clone showed up just a few times. The V call is TRBV6-1, the J call TRBJ1-2; 7 positions match TRBD1. Trimming at V came to 2 bases and at J to 9 bases, leaving 9 bases not matched to a gene. The CDR3 sequence is 14 residues long. Germline assignment: CDR1 MNHNS and CDR2 SASEGT. In DNA form, the CDR3 reads TGTGCCAGCAGTGAAAACGTACAGGGGATCCGCTACACCTTC. This codes for CASSENVQGIRYTF.

The V gene is TRBV7-2, the J gene TRBJ2-2; possibly TRBD2 for D (7 bases). Trimming pared 5 bases from V and 3 bases from J, leaving 16 bases between. This CDR3 is 16 amino acids long. The germline V gene has CDR1 SGHTA and CDR2 FQGNSA. The CDR3 bases are TGTGCCAGCAGCCCTCGGGGAGGGGGAGACACCGGGGAGCTGTTTTTT. This codes for CASSPRGGGDTGELFF.

The V gene is TRBV2, the J gene TRBJ2-5, with D tentatively TRBD1 (5 bases). CDR1 and CDR2 from the germline V gene are SNHLY and FYNNEI. Deletions cut 8 bases from V and 1 base from J, with 11 bases between. The CDR3 runs to 13 residues. The CDR3 DNA is TGTGCCAGCTCCCAGGGTTCCCAAGAGACCCAGTACTTC. It translates to CASSQGSQETQYF.

The V and J genes are TRBV2 and TRBJ2-2; D uncertain. Trimming stripped 3 bases from V and 0 bases from J, with 5 bases between. This CDR3 contains 14 residues. Germline V CDR1 and CDR2: SNHLY, FYNNEI. The CDR3 nucleotides are TGTGCCAGCAGTGAGGGGACGAACACCGGGGAGCTGTTTTTT. Protein sequence: CASSEGTNTGELFF.

This chain uses TRBV28 with TRBJ2-7; tentative D call: TRBD2 (6 bases). Germline assignment: CDR1 MDHEN and CDR2 SYDVKM. The CDR3 length is 15 residues. Trimming removed 4 bases at V and 2 bases at J, with 15 bases between. The CDR3 bases are TGTGCCAGCAGTTCTGTAAGCGGGTGGGCCTACGAGCAGTACTTC. Translation: CASSSVSGWAYEQYF.

This chain links TRBV30 with TRBJ2-7, with 7 nucleotides matching TRBD2. Per germline, CDR1 GTSNPN and CDR2 SVGIG (reference sequence). This CDR3 region has 13 residues. Trimming at V came to 2 bases and at J to 3 bases, leaving 4 bases not matched to a gene. The CDR3 is CAWSHGGGYEQYF. In DNA, the CDR3 is TGTGCCTGGAGTCATGGGGGGGGCTACGAGCAGTACTTC.

CDR3 residues: CASSTRLGEGSYNEQFF. DNA for the CDR3: TGCGCCAGCAGCACGCGGTTAGGGGAGGGTTCCTACAATGAGCAGTTCTTC. This chain uses TRBV5-1 with TRBJ2-1; 7 nucleotides match TRBD2. V lost 4 bases to trimming and J lost 1 base; unmatched junction nucleotides: 11. This CDR3 comprises 17 residues. The germline V gene encodes CDR1 SGHRS and CDR2 YFSETQ. The entire variable domain, with the rest obtained from reference TRBV5-1 and TRBJ2-1, is as follows: KAGVTQTPRYLIKTRGQQVTLSCSPISGHRSVSWYQQTPGQGLQFLFEYFSETQRNKGNFPGRFSGRQFSNSRSEMNVSTLELGDSALYLCASSTRLGEGSYNEQFFGPGTRLTVL.